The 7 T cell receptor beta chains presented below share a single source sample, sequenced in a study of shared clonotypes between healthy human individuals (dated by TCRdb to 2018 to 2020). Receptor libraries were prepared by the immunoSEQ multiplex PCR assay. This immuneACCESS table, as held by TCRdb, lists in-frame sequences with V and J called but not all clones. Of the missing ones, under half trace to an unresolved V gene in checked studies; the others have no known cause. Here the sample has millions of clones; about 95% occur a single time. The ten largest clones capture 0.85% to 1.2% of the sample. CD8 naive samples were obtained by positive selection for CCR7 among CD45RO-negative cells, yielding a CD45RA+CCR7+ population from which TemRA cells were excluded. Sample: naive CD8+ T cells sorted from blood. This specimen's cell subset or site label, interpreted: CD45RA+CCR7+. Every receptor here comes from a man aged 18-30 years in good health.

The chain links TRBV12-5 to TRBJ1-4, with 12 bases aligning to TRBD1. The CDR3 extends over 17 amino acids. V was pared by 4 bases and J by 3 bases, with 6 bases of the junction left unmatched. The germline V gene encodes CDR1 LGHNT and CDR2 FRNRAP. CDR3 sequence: CASGSTGQGAANEKLFF. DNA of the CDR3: TGTGCTAGTGGTTCCACGGGACAGGGGGCAGCTAATGAAAAACTGTTTTTT.

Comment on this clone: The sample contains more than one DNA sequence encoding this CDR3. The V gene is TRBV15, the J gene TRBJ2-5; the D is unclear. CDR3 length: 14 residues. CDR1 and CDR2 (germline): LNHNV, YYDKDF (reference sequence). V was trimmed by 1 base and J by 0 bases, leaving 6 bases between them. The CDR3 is CATSRVGYQETQYF. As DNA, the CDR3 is TGTGCCACCAGCAGAGTTGGGTACCAAGAGACCCAGTACTTC.

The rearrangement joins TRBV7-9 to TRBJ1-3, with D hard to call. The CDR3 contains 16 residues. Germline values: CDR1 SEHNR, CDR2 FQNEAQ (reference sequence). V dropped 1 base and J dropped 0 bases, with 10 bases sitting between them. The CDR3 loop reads CASSLELYSSGNTIYF. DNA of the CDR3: TGTGCCAGCAGCTTAGAACTCTATAGCTCTGGAAACACCATATATTTT.

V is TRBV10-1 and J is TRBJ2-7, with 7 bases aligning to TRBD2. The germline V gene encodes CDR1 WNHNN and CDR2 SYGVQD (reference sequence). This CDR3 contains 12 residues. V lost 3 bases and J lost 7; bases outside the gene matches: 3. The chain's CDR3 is CASSEGEGEQYF. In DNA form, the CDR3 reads TGCGCCAGCAGTGAAGGGGAGGGAGAGCAGTACTTC.

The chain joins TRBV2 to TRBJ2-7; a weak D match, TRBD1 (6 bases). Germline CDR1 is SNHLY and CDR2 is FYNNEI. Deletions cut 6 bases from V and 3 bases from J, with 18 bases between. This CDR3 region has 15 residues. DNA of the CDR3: TGTGCCAGCAGCTCCGATTTGACAGGAGGCTACGAGCAGTACTTC. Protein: CASSSDLTGGYEQYF.

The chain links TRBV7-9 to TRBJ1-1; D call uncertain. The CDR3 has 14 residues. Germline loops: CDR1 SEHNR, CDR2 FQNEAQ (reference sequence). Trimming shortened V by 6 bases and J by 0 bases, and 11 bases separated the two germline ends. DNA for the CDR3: TGTGCCAGCAGTGATGGGGTTATGAACACTGAAGCTTTCTTT. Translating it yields CASSDGVMNTEAFF.

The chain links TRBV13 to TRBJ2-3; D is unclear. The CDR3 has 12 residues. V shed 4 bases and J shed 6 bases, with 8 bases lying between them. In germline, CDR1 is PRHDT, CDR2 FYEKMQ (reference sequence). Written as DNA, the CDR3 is TGTGCCAGCAGCTACAGTGGGGATACGCAGTATTTT. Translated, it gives CASSYSGDTQYF.